This is a list of T cell receptor beta chains from one sample in a study of PD-1 blockade in classical Hodgkin lymphoma. This table comes from immunoSEQ multiplex PCR, and its TCRdb copy is limited to in-frame clones, with some not included. The sample includes fewer than 90,000 clones, 75% to 90% of them seen just once. Sequencing was performed on peripheral blood mononuclear cells (PBMCs), taken at baseline. The receptor source for this set is a human donor with classical Hodgkin lymphoma. CDR3s include the opening cysteine and the closing phenylalanine or tryptophan. The order of the fields is D gene, V gene, CDR3 length, J gene, CDR3 DNA, CDR3 protein. D genes are given only for firm matches.

d_call: .; v_call: TRBV5-1; cdr3_length: 16; j_call: TRBJ1-3; cdr3_nt: TGCGCCAGCAGCTTGGACCCTCAGGGCCGTGGAAACACCATATATTTT; cdr3_aa: CASSLDPQGRGNTIYF
d_call: TRBD1; v_call: TRBV5-6; cdr3_length: 13; j_call: TRBJ1-4; cdr3_nt: TGTGCCAGCAGCTTCACGGACAGGCCCGTACTGTTTTTT; cdr3_aa: CASSFTDRPVLFF
d_call: TRBD2; v_call: TRBV10-2; cdr3_length: 15; j_call: TRBJ2-1; cdr3_nt: TGCGCCAGCAGTGAGGGGGGGGGAGGTTACAATGAGCAGTTCTTC; cdr3_aa: CASSEGGGGYNEQFF
d_call: .; v_call: TRBV28; cdr3_length: 16; j_call: TRBJ2-1; cdr3_nt: TGTGCCAGCAGATTGCGGCGGGCTACCGAACACAATGAGCAGTTCTTC; cdr3_aa: CASRLRRATEHNEQFF
d_call: TRBD2; v_call: TRBV2; cdr3_length: 15; j_call: TRBJ2-7; cdr3_nt: TGTGCCAGCAGGAGAGGACTAGCGGGAGATCACGAGCAGTACTTC; cdr3_aa: CASRRGLAGDHEQYF
d_call: .; v_call: TRBV12-5; cdr3_length: 12; j_call: TRBJ2-7; cdr3_nt: TGTGCTAGTGGTTTGGCTACCTACGAGCAGTACTTC; cdr3_aa: CASGLATYEQYF
d_call: TRBD1; v_call: TRBV28; cdr3_length: 17; j_call: TRBJ2-7; cdr3_nt: TGTGCCAGCAGTTCAGAATCCGGGACAGGCAGCTCCTACGAGCAGTACTTC; cdr3_aa: CASSSESGTGSSYEQYF
d_call: TRBD2; v_call: TRBV6-5; cdr3_length: 15; j_call: TRBJ2-3; cdr3_nt: TGTGCCAGCAGAGGAACTAGCGGGAGATCAGATACGCAGTATTTT; cdr3_aa: CASRGTSGRSDTQYF
d_call: TRBD1; v_call: TRBV7-9; cdr3_length: 13; j_call: TRBJ1-2; cdr3_nt: TGTGCCAGCAGACCGGGACAGGAAAATGGCTACACCTTC; cdr3_aa: CASRPGQENGYTF
d_call: .; v_call: TRBV7-9; cdr3_length: 14; j_call: TRBJ1-1; cdr3_nt: TGTGCCAGCAGCGACAGGCGGGGGAACACTGAAGCTTTCTTT; cdr3_aa: CASSDRRGNTEAFF
d_call: .; v_call: TRBV11-1; cdr3_length: 14; j_call: TRBJ2-2; cdr3_nt: TGTGCCAGCAGCCCGCAGGTGAACACCGGGGAGCTGTTTTTT; cdr3_aa: CASSPQVNTGELFF
d_call: .; v_call: TRBV6-5; cdr3_length: 15; j_call: TRBJ1-1; cdr3_nt: TGTGCCAGCAGTTACCTCCGCGGGGGGCAAACTGAAGCTTTCTTT; cdr3_aa: CASSYLRGGQTEAFF
d_call: TRBD1; v_call: TRBV7-9; cdr3_length: 14; j_call: TRBJ1-4; cdr3_nt: TGTGCCAGCAGCCGACAGGGGGCGAAAGAAAAACTGTTTTTT; cdr3_aa: CASSRQGAKEKLFF
d_call: .; v_call: TRBV2; cdr3_length: 11; j_call: TRBJ1-2; cdr3_nt: TGTGCCAGCAGTCCTAACTATGGCTACACCTTC; cdr3_aa: CASSPNYGYTF
d_call: .; v_call: TRBV4-3; cdr3_length: 15; j_call: TRBJ2-2; cdr3_nt: TGCGCCAGCAGCCAAACAGTAGGGAACACCGGGGAGCTGTTTTTT; cdr3_aa: CASSQTVGNTGELFF
d_call: TRBD2; v_call: TRBV27; cdr3_length: 17; j_call: TRBJ2-1; cdr3_nt: TGTGCCAGCAGTATTCGGGTAGCGGGAAGCTCCTACAATGAGCAGTTCTTC; cdr3_aa: CASSIRVAGSSYNEQFF
d_call: .; v_call: TRBV6-1; cdr3_length: 13; j_call: TRBJ1-3; cdr3_nt: TGTGCCAGCAGTCCCCCAGGTGGAAACACCATATATTTT; cdr3_aa: CASSPPGGNTIYF
d_call: .; v_call: TRBV4-1; cdr3_length: 18; j_call: TRBJ1-4; cdr3_nt: TGCGCCAGCAGCCAAGGGGAAAACGGGAAGAAGACAAATGAAAAACTGTTTTTT; cdr3_aa: CASSQGENGKKTNEKLFF
d_call: TRBD2; v_call: TRBV27; cdr3_length: 18; j_call: TRBJ2-4; cdr3_nt: TGTGCCAGCAGTCCCCGGACTAGCGGGAGGGTAGTCAAAAACATTCAGTACTTC; cdr3_aa: CASSPRTSGRVVKNIQYF
d_call: .; v_call: TRBV2; cdr3_length: 15; j_call: TRBJ1-5; cdr3_nt: TGTGCCAGCAGGGGGCGGGCGGGCGGCAATCAGCCCCAGCATTTT; cdr3_aa: CASRGRAGGNQPQHF
d_call: .; v_call: TRBV28; cdr3_length: 15; j_call: TRBJ1-2; cdr3_nt: TGTGCCAGCAGTTTCCCAGGACAAGCCTTAAGTGGCTACACCTTC; cdr3_aa: CASSFPGQALSGYTF
d_call: TRBD2; v_call: TRBV27; cdr3_length: 15; j_call: TRBJ2-7; cdr3_nt: TGTGCCAGCAGTTCCCAGCGGGGGTCCTCCTACGAGCAGTACTTC; cdr3_aa: CASSSQRGSSYEQYF
d_call: .; v_call: TRBV21-1; cdr3_length: 19; j_call: TRBJ2-3; cdr3_nt: TGTGCCAGCAGCCCCCCGTATCGGGGGACAGGGGTAACGAGAGATACGCAGTATTTT; cdr3_aa: CASSPPYRGTGVTRDTQYF
d_call: .; v_call: TRBV9; cdr3_length: 15; j_call: TRBJ1-2; cdr3_nt: TGTGCCAGCAGCGTTGGGGGCTTAACCACCTATGGCTACACCTTC; cdr3_aa: CASSVGGLTTYGYTF
d_call: .; v_call: TRBV28; cdr3_length: 16; j_call: TRBJ2-2; cdr3_nt: TGTGCCAGCAGTAAGAACCTAGGCTGGGCCACCGGGGAGCTGTTTTTT; cdr3_aa: CASSKNLGWATGELFF
d_call: .; v_call: TRBV2; cdr3_length: 13; j_call: TRBJ2-5; cdr3_nt: TGTGCCAGCACCCTTGGCATGGGGGAGACCCAGTACTTC; cdr3_aa: CASTLGMGETQYF
d_call: TRBD2; v_call: TRBV15; cdr3_length: 15; j_call: TRBJ2-5; cdr3_nt: TGTGCCACCAGCAGGGGACTAGCGGTGGAAGAGACCCAGTACTTC; cdr3_aa: CATSRGLAVEETQYF
d_call: TRBD2; v_call: TRBV4-1; cdr3_length: 18; j_call: TRBJ2-2; cdr3_nt: TGCGCCAGCAGCCACCCAACTAGCGGGAGTCGTGTCGGCGGGGAGCTGTTTTTT; cdr3_aa: CASSHPTSGSRVGGELFF
d_call: TRBD1; v_call: TRBV5-6; cdr3_length: 14; j_call: TRBJ1-2; cdr3_nt: TGTGCCAGCACCAGGACAGGGCCGAACTATGGCTACACCTTC; cdr3_aa: CASTRTGPNYGYTF
d_call: TRBD2; v_call: TRBV4-1; cdr3_length: 15; j_call: TRBJ2-7; cdr3_nt: TGCGCCAGCAGCCAAGAGGGCGGGAGGGCCTACGAGCAGTACTTC; cdr3_aa: CASSQEGGRAYEQYF
d_call: .; v_call: TRBV28; cdr3_length: 12; j_call: TRBJ2-2; cdr3_nt: TGTGCCAGCAGAGTCTTAACCGGGGAGCTGTTTTTT; cdr3_aa: CASRVLTGELFF